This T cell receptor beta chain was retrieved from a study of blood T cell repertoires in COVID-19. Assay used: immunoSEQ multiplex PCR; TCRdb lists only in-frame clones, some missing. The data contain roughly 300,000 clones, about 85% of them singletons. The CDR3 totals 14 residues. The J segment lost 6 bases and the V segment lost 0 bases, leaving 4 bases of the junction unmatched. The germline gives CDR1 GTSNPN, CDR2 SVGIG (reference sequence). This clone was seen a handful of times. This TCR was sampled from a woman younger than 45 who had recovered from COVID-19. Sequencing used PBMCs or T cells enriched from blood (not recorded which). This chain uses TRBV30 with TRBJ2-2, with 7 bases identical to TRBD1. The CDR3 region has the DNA TGTGCCTGGAGTGTACTGACAGGGCCCGGGGAGCTGTTTTTT. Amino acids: CAWSVLTGPGELFF.